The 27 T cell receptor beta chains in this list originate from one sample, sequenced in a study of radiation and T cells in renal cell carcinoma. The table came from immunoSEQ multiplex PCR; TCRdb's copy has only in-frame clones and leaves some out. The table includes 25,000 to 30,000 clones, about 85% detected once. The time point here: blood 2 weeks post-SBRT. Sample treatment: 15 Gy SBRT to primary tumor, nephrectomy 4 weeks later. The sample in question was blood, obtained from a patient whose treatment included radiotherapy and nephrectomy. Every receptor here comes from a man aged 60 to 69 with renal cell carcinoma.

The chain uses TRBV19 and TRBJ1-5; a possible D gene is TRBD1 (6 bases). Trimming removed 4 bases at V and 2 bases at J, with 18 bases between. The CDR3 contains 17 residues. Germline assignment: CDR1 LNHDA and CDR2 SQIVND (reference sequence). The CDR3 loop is CASSTRHGGFGNQPQHF. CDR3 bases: TGTGCCAGTAGTACTCGACATGGGGGCTTTGGCAATCAGCCCCAGCATTTT.

This CDR3 reads CASAMRADDGYTF. The CDR3 DNA is TGTGCTAGTGCCATGCGGGCAGACGATGGCTACACCTTC. The rearrangement links TRBV12-5 to TRBJ1-2, with D uncertain. Trimming shortened V by 7 bases and J by 6 bases, and 15 bases separated the two germline ends. The CDR3 covers 13 residues. Germline CDR1 reads LGHNT; CDR2 reads FRNRAP.

The CDR3 DNA reads TGTGCCAGCAGCTTGGGGGTAGCGGGAACCACAGATACGCAGTATTTT. This gives the protein CASSLGVAGTTDTQYF. This sequence joins TRBV5-6 and TRBJ2-3; 8 positions match TRBD2. V trimming: 0 bases; J trimming: 2 bases; junction bases outside the gene matches: 5. Germline assignment: CDR1 SGHDT and CDR2 YYEEEE. This CDR3 is built from 16 residues.

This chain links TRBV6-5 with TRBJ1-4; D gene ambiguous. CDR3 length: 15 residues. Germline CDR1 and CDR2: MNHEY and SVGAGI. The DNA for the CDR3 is TGTGCTAAGCACCGGGCAAATGCCGTTAATGAAAAACTGTTTTTT. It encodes CAKHRANAVNEKLFF.

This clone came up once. The CDR3 DNA sequence: TGTGCCAGCAGTGAAAGGGGAGGGGGACGACAGCCCCAGCATTTT. It is translated as CASSERGGGRQPQHF. The chain links TRBV2 to TRBJ1-5; a weak D match, TRBD1 (6 bases). With 2 bases removed from V and 7 bases from J, the gap between germline ends came to 15 bases. The CDR3 consists of 15 residues. The germline V gene has CDR1 SNHLY and CDR2 FYNNEI.

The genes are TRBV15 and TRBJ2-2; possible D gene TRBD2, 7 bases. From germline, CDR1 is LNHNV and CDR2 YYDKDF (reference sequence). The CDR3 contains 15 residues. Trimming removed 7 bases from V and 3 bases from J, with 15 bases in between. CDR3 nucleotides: TGTGCCACCAACCCTAGGGGGAGGGACACCGGGGAGCTGTTTTTT. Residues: CATNPRGRDTGELFF.

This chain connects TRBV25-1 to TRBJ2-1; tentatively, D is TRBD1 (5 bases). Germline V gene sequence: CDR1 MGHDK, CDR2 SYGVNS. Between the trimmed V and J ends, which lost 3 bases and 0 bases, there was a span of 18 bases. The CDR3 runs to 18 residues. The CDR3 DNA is TGTGCCAGCAGTGACTACGGCAGACAGTGGACCTCCTACAATGAGCAGTTCTTC. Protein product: CASSDYGRQWTSYNEQFF.

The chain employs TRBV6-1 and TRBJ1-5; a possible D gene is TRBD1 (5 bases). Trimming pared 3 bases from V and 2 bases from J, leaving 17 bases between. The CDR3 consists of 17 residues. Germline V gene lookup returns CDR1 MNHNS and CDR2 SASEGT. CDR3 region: CASSDRLRVSRNQPQHF. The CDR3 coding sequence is TGTGCCAGCAGTGACCGCCTCAGGGTGAGCCGCAATCAGCCCCAGCATTTT.

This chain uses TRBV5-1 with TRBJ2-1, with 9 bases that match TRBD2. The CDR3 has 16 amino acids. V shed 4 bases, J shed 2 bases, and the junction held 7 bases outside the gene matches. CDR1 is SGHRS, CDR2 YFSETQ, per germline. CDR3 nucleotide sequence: TGCGCCAGCAGCCTACCGACTAGCGGCCCCTACAATGAGCAGTTCTTC. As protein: CASSLPTSGPYNEQFF.

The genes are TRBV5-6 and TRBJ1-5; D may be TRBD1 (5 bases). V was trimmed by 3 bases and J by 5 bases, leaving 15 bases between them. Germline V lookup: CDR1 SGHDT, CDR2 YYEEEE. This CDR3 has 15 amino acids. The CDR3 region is CASSSSGQTYQPQHF. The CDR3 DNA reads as TGTGCCAGCAGCTCCTCGGGGCAAACATATCAGCCCCAGCATTTT.

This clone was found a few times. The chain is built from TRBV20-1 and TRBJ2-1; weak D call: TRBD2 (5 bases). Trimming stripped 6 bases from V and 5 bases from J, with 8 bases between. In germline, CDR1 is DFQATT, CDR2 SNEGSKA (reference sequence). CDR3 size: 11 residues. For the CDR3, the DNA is TGCAGTGCCTTTAGCGACAATGAGCAGTTCTTC. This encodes CSAFSDNEQFF.

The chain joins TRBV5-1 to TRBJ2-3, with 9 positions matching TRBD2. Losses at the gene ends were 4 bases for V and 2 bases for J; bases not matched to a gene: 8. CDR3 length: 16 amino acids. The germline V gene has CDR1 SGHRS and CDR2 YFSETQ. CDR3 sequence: CASSPLGLAVTDTQYF. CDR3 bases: TGCGCCAGCAGCCCGTTGGGACTAGCCGTCACAGATACGCAGTATTTT.

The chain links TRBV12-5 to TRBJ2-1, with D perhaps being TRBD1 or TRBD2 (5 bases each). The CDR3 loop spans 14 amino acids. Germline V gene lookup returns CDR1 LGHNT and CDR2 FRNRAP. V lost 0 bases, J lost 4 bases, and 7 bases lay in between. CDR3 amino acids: CASGLVWGYNEQFF. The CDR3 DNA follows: TGTGCTAGTGGTTTGGTATGGGGGTACAATGAGCAGTTCTTC.

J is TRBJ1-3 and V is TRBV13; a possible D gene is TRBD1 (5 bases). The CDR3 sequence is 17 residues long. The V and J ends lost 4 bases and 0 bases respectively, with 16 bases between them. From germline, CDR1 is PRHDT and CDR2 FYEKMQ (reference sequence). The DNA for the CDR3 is TGTGCCAGCAGCTCCCCCGGGACCGTCCTCTCTGGAAACACCATATATTTT. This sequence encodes CASSSPGTVLSGNTIYF.

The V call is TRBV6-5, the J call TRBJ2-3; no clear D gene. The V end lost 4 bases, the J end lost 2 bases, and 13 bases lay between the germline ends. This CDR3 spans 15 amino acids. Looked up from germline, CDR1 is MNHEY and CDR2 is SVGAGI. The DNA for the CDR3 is TGTGCCAGCAGTTCCACGGTGTACGCCACAGATACGCAGTATTTT. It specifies CASSSTVYATDTQYF.

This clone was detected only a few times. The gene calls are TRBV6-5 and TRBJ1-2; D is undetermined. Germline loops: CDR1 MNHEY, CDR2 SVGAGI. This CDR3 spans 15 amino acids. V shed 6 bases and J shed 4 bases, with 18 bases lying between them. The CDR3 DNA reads TGTGCCAGCAGCCTTCCCCATCCGAACGGCTATGGCTACACCTTC. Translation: CASSLPHPNGYGYTF.

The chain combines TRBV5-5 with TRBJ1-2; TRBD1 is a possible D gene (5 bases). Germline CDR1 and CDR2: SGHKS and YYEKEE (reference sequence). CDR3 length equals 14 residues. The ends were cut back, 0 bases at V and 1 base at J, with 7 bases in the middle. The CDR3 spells CASSLGGVNYGYTF. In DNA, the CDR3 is TGTGCCAGCAGCTTGGGGGGCGTTAACTATGGCTACACCTTC.

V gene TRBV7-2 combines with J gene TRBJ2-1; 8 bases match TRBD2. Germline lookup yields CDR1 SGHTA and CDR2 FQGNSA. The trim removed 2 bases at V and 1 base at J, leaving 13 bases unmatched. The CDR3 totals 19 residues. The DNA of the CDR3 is TGTGCCAGCAGCTTAATCGCTTTGGCGGGAGGACCATCCTACAATGAGCAGTTCTTC. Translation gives CASSLIALAGGPSYNEQFF. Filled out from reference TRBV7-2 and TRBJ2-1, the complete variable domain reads GAGVSQSPSNKVTEKGKDVELRCDPISGHTALYWYRQSLGQGLEFLIYFQGNSAPDKSGLPSDRFSAERTGGSVSTLTIQRTQQEDSAVYLCASSLIALAGGPSYNEQFFGPGTRLTVL.

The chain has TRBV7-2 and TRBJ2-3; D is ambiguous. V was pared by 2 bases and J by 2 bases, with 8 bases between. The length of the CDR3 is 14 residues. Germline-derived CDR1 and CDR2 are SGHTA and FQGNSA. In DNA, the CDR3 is TGTGCCAGCAGCTTAACGATTCTCACAGATACGCAGTATTTT. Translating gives CASSLTILTDTQYF. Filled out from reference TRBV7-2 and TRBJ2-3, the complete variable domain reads GAGVSQSPSNKVTEKGKDVELRCDPISGHTALYWYRQSLGQGLEFLIYFQGNSAPDKSGLPSDRFSAERTGGSVSTLTIQRTQQEDSAVYLCASSLTILTDTQYFGPGTRLTVL.

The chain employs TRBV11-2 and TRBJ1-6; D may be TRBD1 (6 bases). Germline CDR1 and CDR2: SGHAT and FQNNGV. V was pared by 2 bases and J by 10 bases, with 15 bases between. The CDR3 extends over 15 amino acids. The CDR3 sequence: CASSLLGGASSPLHF. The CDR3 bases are TGTGCCAGCAGCTTATTGGGGGGCGCGTCATCACCCCTCCACTTT.

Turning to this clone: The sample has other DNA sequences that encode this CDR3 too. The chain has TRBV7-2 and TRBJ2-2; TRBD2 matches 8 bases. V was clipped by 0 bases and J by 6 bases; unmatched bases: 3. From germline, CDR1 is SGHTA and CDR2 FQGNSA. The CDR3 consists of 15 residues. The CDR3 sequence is CASSLASGRAGELFF. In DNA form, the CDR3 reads TGTGCCAGCAGCTTAGCCAGCGGGAGAGCCGGGGAGCTGTTTTTT.

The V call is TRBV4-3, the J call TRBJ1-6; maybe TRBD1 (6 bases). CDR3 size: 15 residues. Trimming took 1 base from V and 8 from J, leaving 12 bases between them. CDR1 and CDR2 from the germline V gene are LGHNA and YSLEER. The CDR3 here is CASSQASGVYSPLHF. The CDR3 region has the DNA TGCGCCAGCAGCCAAGCGTCAGGGGTTTATTCACCCCTCCACTTT.

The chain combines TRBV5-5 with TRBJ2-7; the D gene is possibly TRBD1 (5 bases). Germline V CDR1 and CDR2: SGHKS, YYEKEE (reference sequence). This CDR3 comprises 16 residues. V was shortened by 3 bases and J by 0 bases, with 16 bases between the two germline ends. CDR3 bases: TGTGCCAGCAGCTGGGGTTTGCGACAGTTCTCCTACGAGCAGTACTTC. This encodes CASSWGLRQFSYEQYF.

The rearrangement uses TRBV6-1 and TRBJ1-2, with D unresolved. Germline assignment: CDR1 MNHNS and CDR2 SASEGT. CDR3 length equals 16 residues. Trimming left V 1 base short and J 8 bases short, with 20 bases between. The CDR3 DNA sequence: TGTGCCAGCAGTGAAGTGACCCCAGTCAAGGTGTCGGGCTACACCTTC. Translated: CASSEVTPVKVSGYTF.

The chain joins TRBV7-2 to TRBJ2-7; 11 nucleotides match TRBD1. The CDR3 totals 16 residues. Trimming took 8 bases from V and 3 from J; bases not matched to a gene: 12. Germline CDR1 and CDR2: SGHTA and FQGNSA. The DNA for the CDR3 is TGTGCCAGCTCCGCCAGGATAGGGACAGGGGGCTACGAGCAGTACTTC. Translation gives CASSARIGTGGYEQYF.

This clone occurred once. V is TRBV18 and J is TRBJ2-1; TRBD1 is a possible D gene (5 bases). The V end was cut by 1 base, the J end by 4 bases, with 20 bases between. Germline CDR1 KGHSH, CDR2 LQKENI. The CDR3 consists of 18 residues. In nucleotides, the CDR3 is TGTGCCAGCTCACCACAAACCGACAGCCCCTTTTTATACAATGAGCAGTTCTTC. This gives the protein CASSPQTDSPFLYNEQFF. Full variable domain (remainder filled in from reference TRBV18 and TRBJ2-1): NAGVMQNPRHLVRRRGQEARLRCSPMKGHSHVYWYRQLPEEGLKFMVYLQKENIIDESGMPKERFSAEFPKEGPSILRIQQVVRGDSAAYFCASSPQTDSPFLYNEQFFGPGTRLTVL.

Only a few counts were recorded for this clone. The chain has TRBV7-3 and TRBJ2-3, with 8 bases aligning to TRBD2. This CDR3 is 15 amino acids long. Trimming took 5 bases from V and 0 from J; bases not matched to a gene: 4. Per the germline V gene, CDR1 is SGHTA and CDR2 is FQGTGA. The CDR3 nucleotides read TGTGCCAGCAGCCTACTAGCGGTTAGCACAGATACGCAGTATTTT. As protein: CASSLLAVSTDTQYF.